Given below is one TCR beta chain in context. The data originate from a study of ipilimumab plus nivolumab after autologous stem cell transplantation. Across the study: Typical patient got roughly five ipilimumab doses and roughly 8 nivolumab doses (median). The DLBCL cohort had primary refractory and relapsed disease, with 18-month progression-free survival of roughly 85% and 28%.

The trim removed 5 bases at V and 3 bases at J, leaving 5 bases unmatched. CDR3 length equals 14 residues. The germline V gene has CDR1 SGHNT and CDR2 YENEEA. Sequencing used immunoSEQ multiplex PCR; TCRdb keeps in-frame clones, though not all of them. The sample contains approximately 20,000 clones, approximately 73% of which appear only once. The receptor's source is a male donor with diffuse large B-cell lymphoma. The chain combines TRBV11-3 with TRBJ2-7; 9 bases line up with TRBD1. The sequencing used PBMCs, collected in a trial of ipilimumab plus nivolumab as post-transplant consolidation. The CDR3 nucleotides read TGTGCCAGCAGCCCGGACAGGGGTGTCTACGAGCAGTACTTC. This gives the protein CASSPDRGVYEQYF.